This T cell receptor beta chain comes out of a study of blood T cell repertoires in COVID-19. Whole-study context: Material from acute and convalescent COVID-19 was sourced from the United States, Italy and Spain.

Residents of around 24 US areas, aged 18 to 89 years, made up the participants. Assignments of participants to cohorts depended upon their own reported clinical history. Authors' data handling: Amplified reference gene primers provided the basis for estimating nucleated cell counts. Measured with immunoSEQ multiplex PCR; TCRdb has only the in-frame clones, and not every one. V and J calls and clone size are as listed in that table; D and trimming were resolved from the DNA. The sample shows 200,000 to 250,000 clones, nearly 90% of them seen only once. Deletions cut 4 bases from V and 2 bases from J, with 18 bases between. The CDR3 is made up of 17 amino acids. In germline, CDR1 is MRHNA, CDR2 SNTAGT.

The sample taken for sequencing was PBMCs or T cells enriched from blood (not recorded which). This chain uses TRBV6-4 with TRBJ2-1, with D unclear. The TCR originated in a man aged 25 to 45 who had recovered from COVID-19. The CDR3 sequence: CASSVRRLMRTYNEQFF. The CDR3 DNA reads as TGTGCCAGCAGTGTACGACGGTTGATGAGGACCTACAATGAGCAGTTCTTC.